The present entry profiles one TCR beta chain with its context. Its antigen remains unidentified. TCRdb itself ran the RT-PCR reads through MiXCR, one entry per CDR3 protein. The sample lists around 480,000 distinct CDR3 sequences, about 15% seen once, with less than 4% in the top ten. The CDR3 has 12 residues. Germline CDR1 and CDR2: SGDLS and YYNGEE. The V gene lost 3 bases and the J gene lost 4 bases, with 7 bases spanning the gap. The sample is drawn from a study of response to subunit inactivated influenza vaccine. Notes on the study in general: A suggestion made by the authors is that each seasonal influenza vaccination recruits few new T cells.

The chain couples TRBV9 to TRBJ2-5; D unclear. The source of this sequence is a man in his fifties or sixties who received an inactivated influenza vaccine. Sequences were derived from CD4+ T cells sorted from PBMCs, sampled less than 25 months after vaccination. CDR3 in amino acids: CASSADPETQYF. CDR3 sequence (DNA): TGTGCCAGCAGCGCCGATCCAGAGACCCAGTACTTC.